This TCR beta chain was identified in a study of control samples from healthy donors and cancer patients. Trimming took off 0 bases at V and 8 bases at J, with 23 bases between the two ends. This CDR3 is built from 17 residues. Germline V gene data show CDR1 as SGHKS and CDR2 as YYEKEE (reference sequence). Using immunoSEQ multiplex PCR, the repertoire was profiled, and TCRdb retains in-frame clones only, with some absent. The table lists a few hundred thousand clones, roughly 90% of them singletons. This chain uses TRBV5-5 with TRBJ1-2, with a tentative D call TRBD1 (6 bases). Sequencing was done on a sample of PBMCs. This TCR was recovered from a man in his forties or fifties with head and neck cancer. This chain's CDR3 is CASSLDDHWTALSGYTF. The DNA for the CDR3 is TGTGCCAGCAGCTTGGATGATCATTGGACAGCACTAAGCGGCTACACCTTC.